This TCR beta chain was recovered during a study of T cells in Graves' hyperthyroidism and ophthalmopathy. The study's findings and limits: Ophthalmopathy was told apart from stable hyperthyroidism by a 13 V-J model.

Uncontrolled infection, other autoimmune disease, pregnancy or lactation barred patients from enrollment. Based on clinical symptoms, serum thyroxine and TRAb, thyroid ultrasound and orbital computed tomography, diagnoses were reached. There are 15 residues in the CDR3. The trim removed 1 base at V and 2 bases at J, leaving 4 bases unmatched. Germline V gives CDR1 LNHNV, CDR2 YYDKDF (reference sequence). Comments on this clonotype: Its matching antigen is unknown.

RNA transcripts served as the template for amplifying TCR beta CDR3 regions. Researchers ran a first-round RT-PCR on the TCR CDR3 using the HTBI primer set. MiXCR, applied by TCRdb to the multiplex PCR reads, yields one record per CDR3 protein. In the table there are 500,000 to 650,000 distinct CDR3 sequences, 11% to 15% of which are singletons. This receptor was taken from a middle-aged woman with Graves' hyperthyroidism. Sequenced input: blood. The V call is TRBV15, the J call TRBJ1-2; TRBD1 agrees at 7 bases. CDR3 sequence (DNA): TGTGCCACCAGCAGAGGGCAGGGGGAAAACTATGGCTACACCTTC. Translated: CATSRGQGENYGYTF.